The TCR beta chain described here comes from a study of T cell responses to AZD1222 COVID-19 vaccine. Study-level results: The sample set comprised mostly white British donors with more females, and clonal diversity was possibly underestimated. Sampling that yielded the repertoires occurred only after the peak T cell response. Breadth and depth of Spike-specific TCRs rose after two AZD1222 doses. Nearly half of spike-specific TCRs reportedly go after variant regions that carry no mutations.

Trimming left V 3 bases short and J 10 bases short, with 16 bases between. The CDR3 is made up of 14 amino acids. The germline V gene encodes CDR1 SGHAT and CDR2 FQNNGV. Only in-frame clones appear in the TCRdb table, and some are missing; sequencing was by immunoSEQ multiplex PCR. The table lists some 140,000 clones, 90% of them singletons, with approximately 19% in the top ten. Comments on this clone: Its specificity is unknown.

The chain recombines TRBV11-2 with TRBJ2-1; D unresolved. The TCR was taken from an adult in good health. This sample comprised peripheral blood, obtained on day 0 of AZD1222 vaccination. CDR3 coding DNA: TGTGCCAGCAGCTTTGGACCCCACGGCGCGGAGCAGTTCTTC. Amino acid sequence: CASSFGPHGAEQFF. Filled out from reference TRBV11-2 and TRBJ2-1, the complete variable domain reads EAGVAQSPRYKIIEKRQSVAFWCNPISGHATLYWYQQILGQGPKLLIQFQNNGVVDDSQLPKDRFSAERLKGVDSTLKIQPAKLEDSAVYLCASSFGPHGAEQFFGPGTRLTVL.